Sequencing of this TCR beta chain was carried out in a study of early T cells in non-severe SARS-CoV-2 infection. As regards this clonotype: Mismatch with germline at one junction end may stem from a read error.

TCRdb processed the 5' RACE reads anew with MiXCR; each CDR3 protein has one entry. The sample lists more than 20,000 distinct CDR3 sequences, roughly 4.5% occurring once. Germline lookup yields CDR1 LNHNV and CDR2 YYDKDF (reference sequence). The CDR3 totals 16 residues. The V gene is TRBV15, the J gene TRBJ2-3, with 7 bases matching TRBD2. Sequencing input: whole blood. This clonotype originated in an adult who was a healthcare worker with PCR-confirmed SARS-CoV-2 infection or an uninfected control (not recorded which). In nucleotides, the CDR3 is TGTGCCACCAGCAGAGATGGTGGGGGGGTCACAGATACGCAGTACTTT. Its translation is CATSRDGGGVTDTQYF.